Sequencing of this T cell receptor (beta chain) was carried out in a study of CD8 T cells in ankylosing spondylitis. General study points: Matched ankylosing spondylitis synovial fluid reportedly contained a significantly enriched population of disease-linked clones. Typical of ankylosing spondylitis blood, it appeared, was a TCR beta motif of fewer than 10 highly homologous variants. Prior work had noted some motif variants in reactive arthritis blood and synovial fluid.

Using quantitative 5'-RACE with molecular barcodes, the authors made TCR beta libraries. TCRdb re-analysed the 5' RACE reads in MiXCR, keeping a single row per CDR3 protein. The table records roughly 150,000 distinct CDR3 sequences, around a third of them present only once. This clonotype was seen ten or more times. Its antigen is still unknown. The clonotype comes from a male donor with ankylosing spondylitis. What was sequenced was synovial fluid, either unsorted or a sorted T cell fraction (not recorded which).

The CDR3 sequence is CASSRTGETEAFF. CDR3 DNA sequence: TGCGCCAGCAGCCGGACAGGGGAGACTGAAGCTTTCTTT. The genes are TRBV5-1 and TRBJ1-1; 9 nucleotides agree with TRBD1. The V gene's germline CDR1 is SGHRS and CDR2 YFSETQ. Germline trimming cut 4 bases from V and 5 bases from J; bases unmatched to any gene: 3. The CDR3 covers 13 residues.